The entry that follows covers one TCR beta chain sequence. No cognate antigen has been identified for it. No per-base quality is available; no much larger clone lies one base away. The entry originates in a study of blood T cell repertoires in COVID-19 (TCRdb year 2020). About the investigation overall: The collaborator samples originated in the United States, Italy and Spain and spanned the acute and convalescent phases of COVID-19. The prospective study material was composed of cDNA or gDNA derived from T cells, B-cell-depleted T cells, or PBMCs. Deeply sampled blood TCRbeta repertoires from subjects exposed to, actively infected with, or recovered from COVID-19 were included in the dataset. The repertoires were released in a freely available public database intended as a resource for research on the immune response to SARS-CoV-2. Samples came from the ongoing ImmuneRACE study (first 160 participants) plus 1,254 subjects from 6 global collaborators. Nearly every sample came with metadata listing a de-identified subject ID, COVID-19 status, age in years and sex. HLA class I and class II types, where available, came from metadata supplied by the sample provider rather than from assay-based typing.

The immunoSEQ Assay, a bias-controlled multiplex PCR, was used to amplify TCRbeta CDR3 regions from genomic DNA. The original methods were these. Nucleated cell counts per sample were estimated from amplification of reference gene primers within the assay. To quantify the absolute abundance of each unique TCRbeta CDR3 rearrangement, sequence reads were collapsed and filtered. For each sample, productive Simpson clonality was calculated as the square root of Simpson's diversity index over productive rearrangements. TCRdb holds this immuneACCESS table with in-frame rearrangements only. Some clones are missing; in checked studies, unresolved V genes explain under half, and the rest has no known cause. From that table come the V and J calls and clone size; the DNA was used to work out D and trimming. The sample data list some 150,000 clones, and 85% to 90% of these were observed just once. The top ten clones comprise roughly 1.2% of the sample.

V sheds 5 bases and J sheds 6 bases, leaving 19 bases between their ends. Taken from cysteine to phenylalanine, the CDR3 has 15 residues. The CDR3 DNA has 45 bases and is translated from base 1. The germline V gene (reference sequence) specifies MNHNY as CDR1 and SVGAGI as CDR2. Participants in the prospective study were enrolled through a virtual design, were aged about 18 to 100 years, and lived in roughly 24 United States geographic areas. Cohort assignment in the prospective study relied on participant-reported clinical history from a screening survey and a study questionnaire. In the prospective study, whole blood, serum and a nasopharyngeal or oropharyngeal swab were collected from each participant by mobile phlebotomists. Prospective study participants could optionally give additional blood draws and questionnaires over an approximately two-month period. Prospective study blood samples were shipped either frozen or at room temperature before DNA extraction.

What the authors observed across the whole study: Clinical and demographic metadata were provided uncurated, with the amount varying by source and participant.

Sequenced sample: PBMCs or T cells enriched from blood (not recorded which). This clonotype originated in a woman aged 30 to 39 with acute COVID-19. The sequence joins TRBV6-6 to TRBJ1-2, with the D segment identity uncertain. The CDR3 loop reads CASSREGPERHGYTF. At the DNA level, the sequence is TGTGCCAGCAGTCGTGAAGGTCCAGAGCGGCATGGCTACACCTTC.